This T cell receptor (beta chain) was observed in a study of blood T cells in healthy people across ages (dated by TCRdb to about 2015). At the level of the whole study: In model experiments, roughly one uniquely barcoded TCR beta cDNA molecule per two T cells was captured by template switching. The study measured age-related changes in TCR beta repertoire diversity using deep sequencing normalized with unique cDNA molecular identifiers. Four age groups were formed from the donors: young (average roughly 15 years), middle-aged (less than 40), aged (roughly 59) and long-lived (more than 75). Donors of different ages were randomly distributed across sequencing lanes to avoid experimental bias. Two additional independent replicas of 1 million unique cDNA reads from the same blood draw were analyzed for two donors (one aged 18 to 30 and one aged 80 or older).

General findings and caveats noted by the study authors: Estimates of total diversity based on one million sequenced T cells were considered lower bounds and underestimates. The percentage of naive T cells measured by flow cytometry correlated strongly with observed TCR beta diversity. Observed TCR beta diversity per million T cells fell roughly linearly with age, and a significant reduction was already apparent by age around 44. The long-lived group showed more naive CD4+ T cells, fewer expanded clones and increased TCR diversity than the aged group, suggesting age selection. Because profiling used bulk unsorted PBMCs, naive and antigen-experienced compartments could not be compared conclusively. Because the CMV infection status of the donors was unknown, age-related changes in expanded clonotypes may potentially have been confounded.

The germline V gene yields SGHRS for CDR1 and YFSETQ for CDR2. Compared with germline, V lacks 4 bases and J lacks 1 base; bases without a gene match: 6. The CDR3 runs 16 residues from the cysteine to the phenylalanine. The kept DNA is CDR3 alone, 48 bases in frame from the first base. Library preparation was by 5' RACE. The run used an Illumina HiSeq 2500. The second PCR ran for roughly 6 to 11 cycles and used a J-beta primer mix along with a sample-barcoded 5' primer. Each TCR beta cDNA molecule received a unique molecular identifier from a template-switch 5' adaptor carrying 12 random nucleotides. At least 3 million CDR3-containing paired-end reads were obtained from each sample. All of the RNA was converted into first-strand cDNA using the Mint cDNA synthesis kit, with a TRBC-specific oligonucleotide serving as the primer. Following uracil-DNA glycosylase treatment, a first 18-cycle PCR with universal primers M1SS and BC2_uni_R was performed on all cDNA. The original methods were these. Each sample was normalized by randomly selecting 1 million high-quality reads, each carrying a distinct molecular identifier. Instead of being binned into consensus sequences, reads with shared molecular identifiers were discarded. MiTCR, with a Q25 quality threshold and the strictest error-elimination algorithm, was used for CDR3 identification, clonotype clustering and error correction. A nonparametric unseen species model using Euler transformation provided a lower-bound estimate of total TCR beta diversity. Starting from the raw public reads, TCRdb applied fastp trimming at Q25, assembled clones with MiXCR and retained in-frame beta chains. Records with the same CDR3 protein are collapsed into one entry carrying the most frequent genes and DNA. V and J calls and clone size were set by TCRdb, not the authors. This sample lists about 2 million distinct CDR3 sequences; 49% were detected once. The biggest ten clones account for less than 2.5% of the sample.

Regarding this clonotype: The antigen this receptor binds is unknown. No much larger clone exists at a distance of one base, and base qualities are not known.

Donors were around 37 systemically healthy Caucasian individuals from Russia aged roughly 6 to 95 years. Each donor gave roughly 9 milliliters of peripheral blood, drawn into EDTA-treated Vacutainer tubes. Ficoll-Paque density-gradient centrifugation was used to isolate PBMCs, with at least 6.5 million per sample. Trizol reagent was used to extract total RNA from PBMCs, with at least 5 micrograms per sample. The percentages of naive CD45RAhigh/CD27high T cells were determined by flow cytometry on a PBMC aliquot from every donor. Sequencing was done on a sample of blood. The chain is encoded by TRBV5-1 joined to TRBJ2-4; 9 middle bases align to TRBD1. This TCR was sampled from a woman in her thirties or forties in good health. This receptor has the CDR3 CASSVTGTGAKNIQYF. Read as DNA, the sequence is TGCGCCAGCAGCGTAACCGGGACAGGGGCCAAAAACATTCAGTACTTC.